The clone carrying this T cell receptor beta chain has only a few counts. Antigen specificity is unknown. Unique molecular identifiers were incorporated into the prepared TCRbeta library. TCRdb re-analysed the PCR reads in MiXCR, keeping a single row per CDR3 protein. The data show around 450,000 distinct CDR3 sequences, about a sixth seen once. The data originate from a study of T-cell reconstitution after alpha-beta-depleted transplantation in children. V lost 4 bases and J lost 2; bases outside the gene matches: 10. The CDR3 is 16 amino acids. Overall study results and limits: Hyperexpanded clones declined; after one year, newly produced T cells mostly supplied diversity. Where alpha-beta T cells came from about two months after transplant was reportedly several hundred expanded graft clones. For some patients, TCRbeta diversity was high at day 60 because of recipient T cells and thymic progenitors that survived.

Material: PBMCs, mostly from graft donor cells, obtained 360 days after TCRalphabeta/CD19-depleted stem cell transplant. This receptor was taken from a boy less than two years old who had a stem cell transplant for Wiskott-Aldrich syndrome, so the T cells may come from the graft donor. The V gene is TRBV12-3 or TRBV12-4, the J gene TRBJ2-5; 7 nucleotides line up with TRBD1. The CDR3 nucleotides are TGTGCCAGCAGTTCCCTCGAGGACAGGCGTCAAGAGACCCAGTACTTC. Translating gives CASSSLEDRRQETQYF.